Listed below are T cell receptor beta chains from one sample, sequenced in a study of blood T cells in healthy people across ages. TCRdb passed the 5' RACE reads through MiXCR, listing each CDR3 protein once. The repertoire includes about 930,000 distinct CDR3 sequences, about 29% of them detected once, and around 9.6% sits in the top ten. The data also belong to a second study, concerning T cells of mothers and their children.

Sequenced input: blood. All receptors derive from a woman between 40 and 55 years old in good health. CDR3s include the opening cysteine and the closing phenylalanine or tryptophan. Fields, in order: V gene, J gene, CDR3 protein.

v_gene: TRBV3-1; j_gene: TRBJ2-1; CDR3aa: CASSPGGALYNEQFF
v_gene: TRBV7-2; j_gene: TRBJ2-1; CDR3aa: CASSPRGTSGAYNEQFF
v_gene: TRBV4-1; j_gene: TRBJ2-1; CDR3aa: CASSQLQGYEQFF
v_gene: TRBV28; j_gene: TRBJ2-3; CDR3aa: CASSLAVGSDTDTQYF
v_gene: TRBV20-1; j_gene: TRBJ1-1; CDR3aa: CSAEGSGTTNTEAFF
v_gene: TRBV7-2; j_gene: TRBJ2-5; CDR3aa: CASSLAAGSWETRYF
v_gene: TRBV2; j_gene: TRBJ2-5; CDR3aa: CASSEFSSVWGGETQYF
v_gene: TRBV7-8; j_gene: TRBJ1-6; CDR3aa: CASSSDSGSPLHF
v_gene: TRBV7-9; j_gene: TRBJ2-7; CDR3aa: CASSFRGKPYEQYF
v_gene: TRBV10-3; j_gene: TRBJ1-2; CDR3aa: CAIGSDKQSYGYTF
v_gene: TRBV3-1; j_gene: TRBJ2-6; CDR3aa: CASSQDFPYPGANVLTF
v_gene: TRBV18; j_gene: TRBJ2-7; CDR3aa: CASSPPSRHYEQYF
v_gene: TRBV20-1; j_gene: TRBJ1-2; CDR3aa: CSVKDRTNYGYTF
v_gene: TRBV20-1; j_gene: TRBJ2-5; CDR3aa: CSAAGSGGRGETQYF
v_gene: TRBV20-1; j_gene: TRBJ2-5; CDR3aa: CSASGLFEETQYF
v_gene: TRBV7-2; j_gene: TRBJ2-5; CDR3aa: CASSLAAVASQYF
v_gene: TRBV28; j_gene: TRBJ1-2; CDR3aa: CASKWTGTYGYTF
v_gene: TRBV6-6; j_gene: TRBJ1-1; CDR3aa: CASRIQGNTEAFF
v_gene: TRBV12-3/TRBV12-4; j_gene: TRBJ2-3; CDR3aa: CASSLQGGGASNAQYF
v_gene: TRBV27; j_gene: TRBJ2-7; CDR3aa: CASAGHLDSYEQYF